This TCR beta chain was sequenced for a study of CD8 T cells in Susac syndrome (dated by TCRdb to the late 2010s). About the full investigation: Of the Susac syndrome patients who were sequenced, more than five had clinically active disease and roughly 8 were in clinical remission. At blood withdrawal, Susac syndrome patients were therapy-naive, treated with corticosteroids (with IVIg additionally given to some), or treated with IVIg alone. Repertoire sequencing was used to test whether CD8+ T cell activation and differentiation in Susac syndrome was antigen driven.

RNA was extracted using the RNeasy kit, and about 0.45 to 1 ug of the RNA was reverse transcribed with random hexamers. The immunoSEQ multiplex PCR assay, which covers 54 Vbeta and 13 Jbeta segments, was used to amplify TCR beta CDR3 regions. PCR amplification bias was corrected using a synthetic template baseline for primer optimization and computational correction. Per the authors' processing: Only productive sequences were kept, with reads annotated to V, D and J genes according to IMGT and analyzed in immunoSEQ Analyzer. Clonality was computed as one minus Shannon entropy normalized by log2 of the number of productive unique sequences. For each patient and control, public and private clones were evaluated among the 100 most prevalent clones. Clones were defined as Susac-specific when absent from the healthy and MS cohorts, from about a thousand published viral clones and from other ImmuneACCESS disease sequences. TCRdb trimmed public reads at Q25 via fastp, called clones via MiXCR and kept in-frame beta chains. A single entry per CDR3 protein holds the most common genes and DNA from its merged rows. The V and J calls reflect TCRdb's pipeline rather than the authors' work. Across this sample there are hundreds of thousands of distinct CDR3 sequences, with less than 95% seen only once. The ten largest clones capture approximately 0.15% of the sample.

Comments on this clonotype: The antigen it binds to is not known. The input lacks base qualities; no much larger clone sits a single base away.

Summary of the overall study and its limitations: No clonal expansion was detected in the CD4+ T cell repertoire of Susac syndrome patients. The number of individuals in the TCR sequencing and HLA analysis was acknowledged as relatively small.

Peripheral blood CD8+ and CD4+ T cells from healthy donors, Susac syndrome patients and multiple sclerosis patients were profiled using high-throughput TCR beta sequencing. The Susac syndrome patients fulfilled recently defined diagnostic criteria for definite or probable disease. CD8+ TEMRA cells were enriched by FACS, while bulk CD8+ and CD4+ T cells were purified by magnetic negative isolation. Blood was collected in EDTA tubes and processed within 24 hours, with PBMCs isolated through density gradient centrifugation. PBMCs intended for TCR sequencing were cryopreserved in liquid nitrogen and were subsequently thawed in a 37 degrees C water bath. A purity of at least 90% was achieved for sorted or isolated CD4+, CD8+ and CD8+ TEMRA cells. Sequencing was done on a sample of CD4+ T cells from PBMCs. The sequence came from a human donor with Susac syndrome.

CDR3 sequence: CATSRDRAGAGELFF. The sequenced DNA is TGTGCCACCAGCAGAGATCGGGCAGGGGCCGGGGAGCTGTTTTTT. The chain links TRBV15 with TRBJ2-2, with a tentative D gene TRBD1 over 6 matching bases. The CDR3 runs 15 amino acids, cysteine and phenylalanine included. Just CDR3 DNA is preserved here, 45 bases in frame from base 1. The germline V gene (reference sequence) provides CDR1 LNHNV and CDR2 YYDKDF. V loses 0 bases, J loses 6 bases, and the germline ends lie 11 bases apart.